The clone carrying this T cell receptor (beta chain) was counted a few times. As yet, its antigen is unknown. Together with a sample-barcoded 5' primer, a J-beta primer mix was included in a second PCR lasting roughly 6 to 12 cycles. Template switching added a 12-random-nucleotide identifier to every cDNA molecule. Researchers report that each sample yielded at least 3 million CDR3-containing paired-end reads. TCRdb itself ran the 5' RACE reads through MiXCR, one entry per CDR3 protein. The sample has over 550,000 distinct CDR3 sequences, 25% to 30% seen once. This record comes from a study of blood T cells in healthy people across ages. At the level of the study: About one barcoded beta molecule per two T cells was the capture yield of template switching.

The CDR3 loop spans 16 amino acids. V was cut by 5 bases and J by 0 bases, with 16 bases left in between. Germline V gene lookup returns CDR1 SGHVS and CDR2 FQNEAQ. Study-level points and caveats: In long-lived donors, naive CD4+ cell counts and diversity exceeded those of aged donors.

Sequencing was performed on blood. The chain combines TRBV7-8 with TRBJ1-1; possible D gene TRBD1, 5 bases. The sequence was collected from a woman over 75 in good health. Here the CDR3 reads CASSPRWGLVNTEAFF. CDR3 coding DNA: TGTGCCAGCAGCCCCCGGTGGGGGTTGGTGAACACTGAAGCTTTCTTT.